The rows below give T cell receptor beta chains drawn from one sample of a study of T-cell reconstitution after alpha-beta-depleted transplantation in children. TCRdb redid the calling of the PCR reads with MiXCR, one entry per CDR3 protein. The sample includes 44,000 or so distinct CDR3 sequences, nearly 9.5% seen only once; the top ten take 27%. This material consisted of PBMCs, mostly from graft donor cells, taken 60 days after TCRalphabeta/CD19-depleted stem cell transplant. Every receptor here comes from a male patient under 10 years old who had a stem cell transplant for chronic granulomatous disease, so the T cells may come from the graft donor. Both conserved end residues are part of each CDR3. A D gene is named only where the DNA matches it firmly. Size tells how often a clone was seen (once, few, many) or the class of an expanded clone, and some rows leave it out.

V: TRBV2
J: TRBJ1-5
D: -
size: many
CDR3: CASSRDSNQPQHF
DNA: TGTGCCAGCAGTAGGGATAGCAATCAGCCCCAGCATTTT

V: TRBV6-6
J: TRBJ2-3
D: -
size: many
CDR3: CASSWVGTDTQYF
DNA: TGTGCCAGCAGTTGGGTGGGCACAGATACGCAGTATTTT

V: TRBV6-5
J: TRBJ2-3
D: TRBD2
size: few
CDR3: CASSSLSGRAPGGADTQYF
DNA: TGTGCCAGCAGTTCCCTCAGCGGGAGGGCCCCAGGGGGGGCAGATACGCAGTATTTT

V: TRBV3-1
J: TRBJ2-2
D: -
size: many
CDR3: CASSQAWRNTGELFF
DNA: TGTGCCAGCAGCCAAGCTTGGCGAAACACCGGGGAGCTGTTTTTT

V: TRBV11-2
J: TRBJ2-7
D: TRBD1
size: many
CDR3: CASSPGQVYEQYF
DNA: TGTGCCAGCAGCCCGGGACAGGTCTACGAGCAGTACTTC

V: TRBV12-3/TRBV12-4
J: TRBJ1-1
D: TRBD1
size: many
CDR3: CASSLGQAVHEAFF
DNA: TGTGCCAGCAGTCTGGGACAGGCGGTCCATGAAGCTTTCTTT

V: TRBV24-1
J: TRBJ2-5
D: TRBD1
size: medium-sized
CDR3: CATSDRGLGETQYF
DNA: TGTGCCACCAGTGACAGGGGGCTAGGAGAGACCCAGTACTTC

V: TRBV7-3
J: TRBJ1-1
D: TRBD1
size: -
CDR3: CASRDRGETEAFF
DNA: TGTGCCAGCAGGGACAGGGGGGAGACTGAAGCTTTCTTT

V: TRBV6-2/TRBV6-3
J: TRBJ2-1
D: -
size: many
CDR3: CASSPGTDSGEQFF
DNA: TGTGCCAGCAGTCCCGGGACTGATTCGGGTGAGCAGTTCTTC

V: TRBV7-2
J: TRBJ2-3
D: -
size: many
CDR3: CASSLAGRRASDTQYF
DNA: TGTGCCAGCAGCTTAGCGGGGAGACGGGCCTCGGATACGCAGTATTTT

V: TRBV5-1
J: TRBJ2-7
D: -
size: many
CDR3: CASSLGGLAHEQYF
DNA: TGCGCCAGCAGCTTGGGTGGTCTAGCCCACGAGCAGTACTTC

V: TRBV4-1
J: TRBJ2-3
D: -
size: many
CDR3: CASSQDPRGTDTQYF
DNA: TGCGCCAGCAGCCAAGATCCCAGGGGAACAGATACGCAGTATTTT

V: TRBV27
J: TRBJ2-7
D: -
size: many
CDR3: CASRLFTGPGYEQYF
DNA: TGTGCCAGCAGGCTATTTACAGGGCCTGGGTACGAGCAGTACTTC

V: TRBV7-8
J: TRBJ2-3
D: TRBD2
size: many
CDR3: CASSFIAGSTDTQYF
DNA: TGTGCCAGCAGCTTTATAGCGGGGAGCACAGATACGCAGTATTTT

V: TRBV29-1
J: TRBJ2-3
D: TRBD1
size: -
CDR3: CSVKESGQGGDTQYF
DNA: TGCAGCGTTAAGGAATCGGGACAGGGGGGAGATACGCAGTATTTT